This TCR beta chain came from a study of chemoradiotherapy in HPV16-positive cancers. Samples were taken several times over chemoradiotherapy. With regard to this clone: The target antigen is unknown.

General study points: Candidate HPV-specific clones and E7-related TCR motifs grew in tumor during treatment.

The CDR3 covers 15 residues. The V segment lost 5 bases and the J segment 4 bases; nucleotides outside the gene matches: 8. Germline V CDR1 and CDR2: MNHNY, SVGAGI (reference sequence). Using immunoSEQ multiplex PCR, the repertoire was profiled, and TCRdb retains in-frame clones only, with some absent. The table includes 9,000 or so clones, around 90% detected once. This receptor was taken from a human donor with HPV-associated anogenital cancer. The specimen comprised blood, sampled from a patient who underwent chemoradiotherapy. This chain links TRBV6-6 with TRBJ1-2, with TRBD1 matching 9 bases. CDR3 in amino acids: CASSDRGSGGYGYTF. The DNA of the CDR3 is TGTGCCAGCAGTGACAGGGGGTCTGGGGGCTATGGCTACACCTTC.